The next 15 T cell receptor beta chains were all read from a single sample in a study of beta chain features in type 1 diabetes (dated 2018 in TCRdb). The library was built by means of the immunoSEQ multiplex PCR assay. The High Capacity cDNA Reverse Transcription Kit was used to reverse transcribe all of the isolated RNA, meaning that expressed TCRB transcripts were what got sequenced. As stored in TCRdb, this immuneACCESS dataset retains in-frame rearrangements with V and J assigned. A fraction of the clones does not appear; measured against another copy, unresolved V genes explain less than half of the discrepancy, and the remainder lacks a known reason. The sample includes about 260,000 clones, with over 65% observed a single time. Approximately 0.053% of the sample is taken by the ten largest. The sequenced sample was naive CD4+ T cells from blood. The sample's cell subset or site, from its label and the paper: true naive CD4+ T cells. These receptors were obtained from a man aged 25 to 40 in good health.

This clone was picked up a small number of times. The same CDR3 arises from other DNA sequences in this sample as well. The chain has TRBV15 and TRBJ2-1; 9 bases agree with TRBD2. CDR1 is LNHNV, CDR2 YYDKDF, per germline (reference sequence). V shed 0 bases, J shed 7 bases, and the junction held 7 bases outside the gene matches. The CDR3 has 16 residues. CDR3 sequence: CATSRDRLAGSNEQFF. In DNA, the CDR3 is TGTGCCACCAGCAGAGATCGCCTAGCGGGATCTAATGAGCAGTTCTTC.

The chain couples TRBV2 to TRBJ2-4, with 7 bases matching TRBD1. The CDR3 is 14 amino acids. The germline CDR1 and CDR2 sequences are SNHLY and FYNNEI. The trim removed 5 bases at V and 5 bases at J, leaving 6 bases unmatched. Here the CDR3 reads CASSKTGSENIQYF. The CDR3 DNA reads as TGTGCCAGCAGTAAGACAGGGAGCGAAAACATTCAGTACTTC. Drawing the rest from reference TRBV2 and TRBJ2-4, the complete variable domain is EPEVTQTPSHQVTQMGQEVILRCVPISNHLYFYWYRQILGQKVEFLVSFYNNEISEKSEIFDDQFSVERPDGSNFTLKIRSTKLEDSAMYFCASSKTGSENIQYFGAGTRLSVL.

V is TRBV9 and J is TRBJ2-1; D possibly matches TRBD1 or TRBD2 (5 bases each). The CDR3 length is 15 residues. V lost 6 bases and J lost 6, with 19 bases in between. Germline values: CDR1 SGDLS, CDR2 YYNGEE. The CDR3 region has the DNA TGTGCCAGCAACCGGGGCGGCGACAATAGCAATGAGCAGTTCTTC. Its translation: CASNRGGDNSNEQFF. The full variable domain, completed using reference TRBV9 and TRBJ2-1, is DSGVTQTPKHLITATGQRVTLRCSPRSGDLSVYWYQQSLDQGLQFLIQYYNGEERAKGNILERFSAQQFPDLHSELNLSSLELGDSALYFCASNRGGDNSNEQFFGPGTRLTVL.

This clone showed up just a few times. This chain joins TRBV23-1 and TRBJ2-1; TRBD2 agrees at 8 bases. TRBV23-1 is identified as an open reading frame with a role that is uncertain. The CDR3 spans 19 residues. With V trimmed by 0 bases and J by 6 bases, 16 bases remained unmatched. The chain's CDR3 is CASSQSGRGGPTFFNEQFF. The CDR3 DNA follows: TGCGCCAGCAGTCAATCGGGCCGGGGGGGGCCTACTTTCTTCAATGAGCAGTTCTTC.

The rearrangement joins TRBV7-9 to TRBJ2-7, with TRBD2 identical over 10 bases. The germline CDR1 and CDR2 sequences are SEHNR and FQNEAQ (reference sequence). V shed 5 bases, J shed 4 bases, and the junction held 5 bases outside the gene matches. The CDR3 runs 14 residues. This CDR3 is CASSGTSERYEQYF. CDR3 coding DNA: TGTGCCAGCAGCGGGACTAGCGAGCGTTACGAGCAGTACTTC.

V is TRBV13 and J is TRBJ2-7; D not certain. Germline V lookup: CDR1 PRHDT, CDR2 FYEKMQ (reference sequence). V lost 5 bases and J 4 bases, leaving 18 bases between the germline ends. The CDR3 extends over 15 amino acids. The CDR3, as DNA: TGTGCCAGCAGCCCTTCGGATGCTGCGTTTTACGAGCAGTACTTC. Its translation: CASSPSDAAFYEQYF.

This chain connects TRBV11-2 to TRBJ2-5; TRBD2 matches at 7 bases. Looked up from germline, CDR1 is SGHAT and CDR2 is FQNNGV. Trimming cost V 5 bases and J 5 bases; bases outside gene matches: 5. CDR3 length equals 13 residues. CDR3 protein: CASSAGVRETQYF. CDR3 nucleotide sequence: TGTGCCAGCAGCGCGGGGGTCCGGGAGACCCAGTACTTC.

The rearrangement links TRBV30 to TRBJ2-6; a possible D gene is TRBD1 (6 bases). V was trimmed by 1 base and J by 4 bases, leaving 11 bases between them. The germline V gene has CDR1 GTSNPN and CDR2 SVGIG (reference sequence). CDR3 length: 15 amino acids. CDR3 DNA sequence: TGTGCCTGGAGTGGGACAGTCCCCGGGGCCAACGTCCTGACTTTC. It yields the protein CAWSGTVPGANVLTF.

This clone was observed a few times. The chain combines TRBV29-1 with TRBJ2-1, with 8 bases aligning to TRBD2. This CDR3 contains 12 residues. Germline CDR1 and CDR2: SQVTM and ANQGSEA. V lost 5 bases, J lost 10 bases, and 7 bases stayed unmatched. The CDR3 here is CSVKREKREQFF. DNA for the CDR3: TGCAGCGTTAAGCGGGAGAAGAGAGAGCAGTTCTTC.

This clone has only a few counts. The V and J genes are TRBV6-6 and TRBJ2-5; 7 positions match TRBD1. Germline loops: CDR1 MNHNY, CDR2 SVGAGI (reference sequence). This CDR3 is built from 13 residues. Trimming took 5 bases from V and 4 from J; bases not matched to a gene: 4. The CDR3: CASSNRGPETQYF. In DNA form, the CDR3 reads TGTGCCAGCAGTAACAGGGGTCCAGAGACCCAGTACTTC.

The V and J genes are TRBV30 and TRBJ1-1; no clear D. Germline loops: CDR1 GTSNPN, CDR2 SVGIG (reference sequence). Between the trimmed V and J ends, which lost 2 bases and 2 bases, there was a span of 9 bases. This CDR3 is built from 13 residues. The CDR3 region is CAWSSRSNTEAFF. CDR3 sequence (DNA): TGTGCCTGGAGTAGCCGCAGCAACACTGAAGCTTTCTTT.

Regarding this clone: The junction departs from germline at one end; a sequencing error may be responsible. The chain combines TRBV29-1 with TRBJ2-7; the D gene is possibly TRBD2 (6 bases). Germline V gene lookup returns CDR1 SQVTM and CDR2 ANQGSEA. The length of the CDR3 is 10 residues. This CDR3 is CSVPTRERYF. CDR3 DNA sequence: TGCAGCGTTCCCACTCGGGAGCGGTACTTC.

The sample holds a few counts of this clone. The CDR3 DNA reads TGTGCCAGCTCACTGCCGGGACTAGCGGGAACGAATGAGCAGTTCTTC. Its protein product is CASSLPGLAGTNEQFF. The V gene is TRBV18, the J gene TRBJ2-1; 13 bases line up with TRBD2. V shed 4 bases, J shed 7 bases, and the junction held 7 bases outside the gene matches. The CDR3 has 16 amino acids. The germline CDR1 and CDR2 sequences are KGHSH and LQKENI.

V usage is TRBV18 and J usage is TRBJ2-7; D is ambiguous. This CDR3 comprises 14 residues. Trimming shortened V by 4 bases and J by 5 bases, and 15 bases separated the two germline ends. CDR1 is KGHSH and CDR2 is LQKENI in the germline V gene. CDR3 protein: CASSLAALGNEQYF. The CDR3 nucleotides are TGTGCCAGCTCACTAGCCGCACTTGGTAACGAGCAGTACTTC.

This rearrangement joins TRBV5-4 to TRBJ1-2; D is uncertain. Germline V gene data show CDR1 as SGHNT and CDR2 as YYREEE (reference sequence). The CDR3 extends over 13 amino acids. Between the trimmed V and J ends, which lost 3 bases and 4 bases, there was a span of 10 bases. The CDR3 region is CASSSDAGYGYTF. The CDR3 DNA reads as TGTGCCAGCAGCTCGGATGCAGGCTATGGCTACACCTTC. Using reference TRBV5-4 and TRBJ1-2 for the parts outside the CDR3, the full variable domain is ETGVTQSPTHLIKTRGQQVTLRCSSQSGHNTVSWYQQALGQGPQFIFQYYREEENGRGNFPPRFSGLQFPNYSSELNVNALELDDSALYLCASSSDAGYGYTFGSGTRLTVV.